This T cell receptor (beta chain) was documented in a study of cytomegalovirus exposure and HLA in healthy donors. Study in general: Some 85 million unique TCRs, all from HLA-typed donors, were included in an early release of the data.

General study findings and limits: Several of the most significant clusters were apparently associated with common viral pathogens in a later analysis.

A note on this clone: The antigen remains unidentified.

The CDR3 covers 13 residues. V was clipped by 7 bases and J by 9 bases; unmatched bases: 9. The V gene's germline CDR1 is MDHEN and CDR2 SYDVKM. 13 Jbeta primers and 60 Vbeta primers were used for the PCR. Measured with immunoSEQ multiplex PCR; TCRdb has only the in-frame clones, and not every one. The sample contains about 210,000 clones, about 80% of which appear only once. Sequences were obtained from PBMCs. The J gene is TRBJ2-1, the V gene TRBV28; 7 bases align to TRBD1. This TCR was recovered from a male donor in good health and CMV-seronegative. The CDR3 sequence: CASILTGIGEQFF. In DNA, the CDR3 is TGTGCCAGCATTCTGACAGGGATCGGTGAGCAGTTCTTC.